The 24 T cell receptor beta chains reported below all come from one sample, sequenced in a study of T cells in tuberculosis. Only in-frame clones appear in the TCRdb table, and some are missing; sequencing was by immunoSEQ multiplex PCR. The data show about 36,000 clones, about 93% seen once. Sequencing was performed on PBMCs. The receptors derive from a donor aged 10-35 years with latent tuberculosis or without tuberculosis infection.

This rearrangement joins TRBV14 to TRBJ2-7; TRBD1 is a possible D gene (5 bases). The germline V and J ends were trimmed by 4 bases and 12 bases, with 16 bases remaining between them. This CDR3 region has 12 residues. Germline CDR1 and CDR2: SGHDN and FVKESK. CDR3: CASSPTETVLYF. CDR3 DNA sequence: TGTGCCAGCAGCCCTACTGAGACAGTTTTGTACTTC. Together with reference TRBV14 and TRBJ2-7, the CDR3 gives the full variable domain: EAGVTQFPSHSVIEKGQTVTLRCDPISGHDNLYWYRRVMGKEIKFLLHFVKESKQDESGMPNNRFLAERTGGTYSTLKVQPAELEDSGVYFCASSPTETVLYFGPGTRLTVT.

This chain connects TRBV9 to TRBJ1-1; the D is unclear. This CDR3 spans 13 amino acids. Trimming took off 3 bases at V and 0 bases at J, with 6 bases between the two ends. In germline, CDR1 is SGDLS, CDR2 YYNGEE. CDR3 region: CASSGSLNTEAFF. The CDR3 region has the DNA TGTGCCAGCAGCGGTAGTTTGAACACTGAAGCTTTCTTT.

J is TRBJ2-7 and V is TRBV10-2, with TRBD1 matching over 7 bases. The CDR3 is 14 residues long. Per germline, CDR1 WSHSY and CDR2 SAAADI. Trimming cost V 5 bases and J 0 bases; bases outside gene matches: 4. The CDR3 coding sequence is TGCGCCAGCAGTCCGGGACAGAACTCCTACGAGCAGTACTTC. Its protein is CASSPGQNSYEQYF.

This clone was counted between two and nine times. The gene calls are TRBV27 and TRBJ2-1, with D possibly TRBD2 on 6 matching bases. The V and J ends lost 5 bases and 4 bases respectively, with 18 bases between them. The CDR3 length is 16 residues. Per the germline V gene, CDR1 is MNHEY and CDR2 is SMNVEV (reference sequence). CDR3 nucleotides: TGTGCCAGCAGTCTAACTAGCAGTGCTTTGTACAATGAGCAGTTCTTC. Protein sequence: CASSLTSSALYNEQFF.

This clone was seen only once. The chain uses TRBV10-3 and TRBJ2-7; possibly TRBD1 for D (6 bases). Germline values: CDR1 ENHRY, CDR2 SYGVKD. V lost 8 bases and J 0 bases, leaving 11 bases between the germline ends. CDR3 length: 13 residues. DNA of the CDR3: TGTGCCATCCGGGACAACCTCTCCTACGAGCAGTACTTC. Its protein product is CAIRDNLSYEQYF.

V gene TRBV7-3 combines with J gene TRBJ2-5; TRBD1 matches at 8 bases. V lost 4 bases to trimming and J lost 6 bases; unmatched junction nucleotides: 4. The germline V gene encodes CDR1 SGHTA and CDR2 FQGTGA. The CDR3 covers 13 residues. CDR3 residues: CASSYGQGQTQYF. In nucleotides, the CDR3 is TGTGCCAGCAGCTATGGACAGGGTCAGACCCAGTACTTC. The complete variable domain, with remaining parts taken from reference TRBV7-3 and TRBJ2-5, reads GAGVSQTPSNKVTEKGKYVELRCDPISGHTALYWYRQSLGQGPEFLIYFQGTGAADDSGLPNDRFFAVRPEGSVSTLKIQRTERGDSAVYLCASSYGQGQTQYFGPGTRLLVL.

In its sample, this clone was seen a few times. The J gene is TRBJ1-2, the V gene TRBV14; 7 bases map to TRBD1. The CDR3 sequence is 12 residues long. Trimming took 4 bases from V and 5 from J; bases not matched to a gene: 1. Germline CDR1 is SGHDN and CDR2 is FVKESK. The CDR3 loop is CASSPGGYGYTF. In DNA form, the CDR3 reads TGTGCCAGCAGCCCAGGGGGATATGGCTACACCTTC.

J is TRBJ1-5 and V is TRBV4-1, with TRBD1 identical over 9 bases. Germline V gives CDR1 MGHRA, CDR2 YSYEKL. There are 15 residues in the CDR3. The V segment lost 3 bases and the J segment 5 bases; nucleotides outside the gene matches: 5. The CDR3 reads CASSHFHRGHQPQHF. CDR3 nucleotide sequence: TGCGCCAGCAGCCACTTTCACAGGGGGCATCAGCCCCAGCATTTT.

V usage is TRBV28 and J usage is TRBJ1-3; no reliable D call. This CDR3 spans 14 amino acids. Trimming stripped 4 bases from V and 0 bases from J, with 7 bases between. Germline V gives CDR1 MDHEN, CDR2 SYDVKM. For the CDR3, the DNA is TGTGCCAGCAGTTGGGCAAGCTCTGGAAACACCATATATTTT. The encoded protein is CASSWASSGNTIYF.

The chain couples TRBV6-1 to TRBJ2-7; D not certain. Trimming stripped 7 bases from V and 2 bases from J, with 15 bases between. CDR1 and CDR2 (germline): MNHNS, SASEGT. CDR3 length: 14 residues. Here the CDR3 reads CASKEWSWTYEQYF. Here the CDR3 DNA reads TGTGCCAGCAAGGAGTGGTCTTGGACCTACGAGCAGTACTTC.

V and J are TRBV6-1 and TRBJ1-1, with D perhaps TRBD1 (5 bases). Germline values: CDR1 MNHNS, CDR2 SASEGT. The CDR3 is 14 residues long. Between the trimmed V and J ends, which lost 2 bases and 8 bases, there was a span of 15 bases. CDR3 bases: TGTGCCAGCAGTGAATTGGATTTTAGGACAGAAGCTTTCTTT. Translation: CASSELDFRTEAFF.

The chain links TRBV15 to TRBJ1-5; D not certain. V lost 6 bases to trimming and J lost 1 base, with 4 bases between them. CDR1 is LNHNV, CDR2 YYDKDF, per germline (reference sequence). CDR3 length: 12 residues. CDR3 residues: CATRTSNQPQHF. DNA for the CDR3: TGTGCCACCAGAACAAGCAATCAGCCCCAGCATTTT.

This clone is a singleton in its sample. The V gene is TRBV27, the J gene TRBJ1-2; a weak D match, TRBD1 (5 bases). Looked up from germline, CDR1 is MNHEY and CDR2 is SMNVEV (reference sequence). The CDR3 length is 15 residues. Trimming removed 5 bases at V and 6 bases at J, with 19 bases between. The CDR3 reads CASSKLAGTNDGYTF. In DNA form, the CDR3 reads TGTGCCAGCAGTAAGCTTGCCGGGACTAATGATGGCTACACCTTC.

The chain couples TRBV6-4 to TRBJ2-3, with D hard to call. Trimming cost V 5 bases and J 5 bases, with 11 bases left between them. Germline loops: CDR1 MRHNA, CDR2 SNTAGT. The length of the CDR3 is 13 residues. CDR3 sequence reads: CASSLNSEDTQYF. The CDR3 DNA is TGTGCCAGCAGTCTCAACAGTGAAGATACGCAGTATTTT.

This clone showed up just a few times. The gene calls are TRBV10-3 and TRBJ1-1; 9 bases are shared with TRBD1. The ends lost 4 bases at V and 5 bases at J; junction bases unmatched: 2. CDR1 ENHRY and CDR2 SYGVKD come from the germline V gene. The CDR3 is made up of 13 amino acids. CDR3: CAISGQGGTEAFF. DNA for the CDR3: TGTGCCATCAGTGGACAGGGGGGGACTGAAGCTTTCTTT.

The V gene is TRBV6-1, the J gene TRBJ2-2; D ambiguous. Germline CDR1 MNHNS, CDR2 SASEGT. This CDR3 region has 15 residues. V dropped 7 bases and J dropped 5 bases, with 17 bases sitting between them. The CDR3 DNA is TGTGCCAGCACCGGCGGAGATCCCCGGACCGGGGAGCTGTTTTTT. It codes for CASTGGDPRTGELFF.

V gene TRBV6-5 combines with J gene TRBJ1-1; 8 positions match TRBD1. V lost 7 bases to trimming and J lost 2 bases; unmatched junction nucleotides: 3. Per germline, CDR1 MNHEY and CDR2 SVGAGI. The CDR3 runs to 13 residues. CDR3 coding DNA: TGTGCCAGCAACGACAGGGGTAACACTGAAGCTTTCTTT. Amino acid sequence: CASNDRGNTEAFF.

The chain links TRBV15 to TRBJ2-4, with D maybe TRBD1 (6 bases). CDR1 is LNHNV, CDR2 YYDKDF, per germline (reference sequence). V was clipped by 0 bases and J by 6 bases, with 9 bases between them. This CDR3 contains 14 residues. The CDR3 spells CATSRDRGPNIQYF. DNA for the CDR3: TGTGCCACCAGCAGAGACAGGGGTCCAAACATTCAGTACTTC.

The count of this clone is one. This sequence joins TRBV6-6 and TRBJ2-7, with TRBD1 identical over 7 bases. Trimming took 0 bases from V and 1 from J; bases not matched to a gene: 6. The CDR3 spans 16 residues. Germline V gives CDR1 MNHNY, CDR2 SVGAGI (reference sequence). CDR3 DNA: TGTGCCAGCAGTTACTCTGAGACAGGGTTGTCCTACGAGCAGTACTTC. The encoded protein is CASSYSETGLSYEQYF.

The V gene is TRBV7-8, the J gene TRBJ1-4; D unclear. V was shortened by 5 bases and J by 4 bases, with 14 bases between the two germline ends. The CDR3 extends over 15 amino acids. Germline V gene sequence: CDR1 SGHVS, CDR2 FQNEAQ. CDR3 region: CASSILAAFNEKLFF. CDR3 DNA: TGTGCCAGCAGCATTCTAGCGGCTTTTAATGAAAAACTGTTTTTT.

Details on this clone: Other DNA sequences in this specimen translate into the identical CDR3. The chain links TRBV7-3 to TRBJ2-7; TRBD2 aligns across 7 bases. V lost 2 bases, J lost 5 bases, and 9 bases stayed unmatched. From germline, CDR1 is SGHTA and CDR2 FQGTGA. CDR3 length: 15 residues. The DNA for the CDR3 is TGTGCCAGCAGCTTAGTGGCGGGGGAATCCCACGAGCAGTACTTC. Protein product: CASSLVAGESHEQYF.

V is TRBV19 and J is TRBJ1-2; TRBD1 might be the D (5 bases). This CDR3 is 15 amino acids long. Trimming took off 7 bases at V and 1 base at J, with 16 bases between the two ends. From germline, CDR1 is LNHDA and CDR2 SQIVND (reference sequence). CDR3 sequence reads: CASTEWGGYNYGYTF. For the CDR3, the DNA is TGTGCCAGTACCGAGTGGGGCGGATATAACTATGGCTACACCTTC.

The J gene is TRBJ1-2, the V gene TRBV19; 7 bases map to TRBD1. The CDR3 consists of 15 residues. V lost 3 bases to trimming and J lost 4 bases; unmatched junction nucleotides: 8. CDR1 LNHDA and CDR2 SQIVND come from the germline V gene (reference sequence). In DNA, the CDR3 is TGTGCCAGTAGTATGTTCCAAGGGGGCTCCTATGGCTACACCTTC. Protein sequence: CASSMFQGGSYGYTF. The whole variable domain, filled in from reference TRBV19 and TRBJ1-2, reads DGGITQSPKYLFRKEGQNVTLSCEQNLNHDAMYWYRQDPGQGLRLIYYSQIVNDFQKGDIAEGYSVSREKKESFPLTVTSAQKNPTAFYLCASSMFQGGSYGYTFGSGTRLTVV.

The rearrangement uses TRBV7-2 and TRBJ1-2; 8 bases align to TRBD1. This CDR3 comprises 15 residues. Germline CDR1 SGHTA, CDR2 FQGNSA. The ends lost 5 bases at V and 10 bases at J; junction bases unmatched: 15. DNA of the CDR3: TGTGCCAGCAGCCCGAGGGACCGACAGGGGTTTGACTACACCTTC. Its protein is CASSPRDRQGFDYTF.